Each of the 21 T cell receptor beta chains below was sequenced from the same sample in a study of blood T cells in healthy people across ages. With a J-beta primer mix and a sample-barcoded 5' primer, a second PCR ran about 7 to 11 cycles. TCRdb called the 5' RACE reads again in MiXCR, with one record for every CDR3 protein. The sample gives around 850,000 distinct CDR3 sequences, 36% of which show up once; 10% to 15% is in the top ten. The sample consisted of blood. All receptors come from a man aged 18 to 30 in good health.

This clonotype appeared many times. The chain couples TRBV7-2 to TRBJ2-5; D perhaps matches TRBD2 (5 bases). The CDR3 extends over 12 amino acids. Germline V gene sequence: CDR1 SGHTA, CDR2 FQGNSA. V gave up 6 bases and J gave up 2 bases, with 7 bases separating them. CDR3 sequence (DNA): TGTGCCAGCAGGACTAATCAAGAGACCCAGTACTTC. It codes for CASRTNQETQYF.

The chain combines TRBV11-2 with TRBJ2-1, with D hard to call. Germline values: CDR1 SGHAT, CDR2 FQNNGV. The V end lost 0 bases, the J end lost 9 bases, and 9 bases lay between the germline ends. There are 13 residues in the CDR3. The CDR3 loop is CASSLERQAEQFF. CDR3 bases: TGTGCCAGCAGCTTAGAACGGCAGGCTGAGCAGTTCTTC. The variable domain in full, completed from reference TRBV11-2 and TRBJ2-1, reads EAGVAQSPRYKIIEKRQSVAFWCNPISGHATLYWYQQILGQGPKLLIQFQNNGVVDDSQLPKDRFSAERLKGVDSTLKIQPAKLEDSAVYLCASSLERQAEQFFGPGTRLTVL.

As for this clonotype: A read error may explain this, as a much larger clone is one base away. The J gene is TRBJ1-2, the V gene TRBV4-3; 8 nucleotides align to TRBD1. V lost 0 bases, J lost 7 bases, and 4 bases stayed unmatched. This CDR3 is 14 amino acids long. Germline CDR1 reads LGHNA; CDR2 reads YSLEER. The CDR3 DNA sequence: TGCGCCAGCAGCCAAGATTGGACAGGGCGTGGCTACACCTTC. Protein product: CASSQDWTGRGYTF.

The J gene is TRBJ2-4, the V gene TRBV4-1, with 14 bases matching TRBD2. This CDR3 region has 19 residues. Germline lookup yields CDR1 MGHRA and CDR2 YSYEKL. Unmatched junction bases numbered 6, after V lost 0 bases and J lost 2 bases. CDR3 loop: CASSQDTRLAGGPKNIQYF. In nucleotides, the CDR3 is TGCGCCAGCAGCCAAGATACCAGACTAGCGGGGGGGCCCAAAAACATTCAGTACTTC.

This clonotype appeared once. One junction end does not reproduce the germline sequence, and a read error may be involved. The V gene is TRBV5-1, the J gene TRBJ2-1; D not certain. The CDR3 totals 14 residues. Germline V gene sequence: CDR1 SGHRS, CDR2 YFSETQ. In nucleotides, the CDR3 is TGCGCCAGCAGCTTGCGGATTCGGAACAATGTGCAGTTCTTC. It translates to CASSLRIRNNVQFF.

This clonotype was counted at least ten times. The V gene is TRBV7-9, the J gene TRBJ2-7; 7 positions agree with TRBD1. Germline values: CDR1 SEHNR, CDR2 FQNEAQ (reference sequence). The CDR3 extends over 14 amino acids. Trimming took 5 bases from V and 5 from J; bases not matched to a gene: 9. This chain's CDR3 is CASSQRQGIHEQYF. For the CDR3, the DNA is TGTGCCAGCAGCCAAAGACAGGGTATACACGAGCAGTACTTC.

This clonotype occurred a few times. V usage is TRBV12-5 and J usage is TRBJ2-3, with D possibly TRBD2 on 5 matching bases. The CDR3 sequence is 17 residues long. The germline V gene encodes CDR1 LGHNT and CDR2 FRNRAP. V lost 0 bases to trimming and J lost 4 bases, with 17 bases between them. The CDR3 DNA follows: TGTGCTAGTGGTTTGGTTACCCGTTGGGGAGATTCAGATACGCAGTATTTT. Residues: CASGLVTRWGDSDTQYF.

This clonotype was observed a handful of times. The genes are TRBV7-3 and TRBJ2-1, with D perhaps being TRBD1 or TRBD2 (5 bases each). CDR1 and CDR2 (germline): SGHTA, FQGTGA. This CDR3 spans 13 amino acids. Trimming stripped 3 bases from V and 10 bases from J, with 13 bases between. CDR3 nucleotides: TGTGCCAGCAGCTTTCCGGGACCTGGGGAGCAGTTCTTC. Residues: CASSFPGPGEQFF.

This clonotype was counted only a few times. The chain combines TRBV5-6 with TRBJ2-7; 8 bases match TRBD1. Germline CDR1 is SGHDT and CDR2 is YYEEEE. V lost 8 bases to trimming and J lost 2 bases; unmatched junction nucleotides: 6. This CDR3 spans 13 amino acids. The CDR3 is CASSGGITYEQYF. CDR3 DNA: TGTGCCAGTTCAGGGGGCATTACCTACGAGCAGTACTTC.

This clonotype was seen only a few times. The rearrangement links TRBV18 to TRBJ1-6; D gene uncertain. V shed 2 bases and J shed 10 bases, with 12 bases lying between them. The CDR3 spans 14 residues. The V gene's germline CDR1 is KGHSH and CDR2 LQKENI. The CDR3 reads CASSPGRLGSPLHF. For the CDR3, the DNA is TGTGCCAGCTCACCAGGACGGTTGGGGTCACCCCTCCACTTT. The entire variable domain, with the rest obtained from reference TRBV18 and TRBJ1-6, is as follows: NAGVMQNPRHLVRRRGQEARLRCSPMKGHSHVYWYRQLPEEGLKFMVYLQKENIIDESGMPKERFSAEFPKEGPSILRIQQVVRGDSAAYFCASSPGRLGSPLHFGNGTRLTVT.

This clonotype has ten or more counts. The V call is TRBV12-3 or TRBV12-4, the J call TRBJ1-2; maybe TRBD1 (5 bases). The V gene lost 5 bases and the J gene lost 4 bases, with 20 bases spanning the gap. The CDR3 covers 16 residues. CDR3 amino acids: CASSTHHEEGIYGYTF. As DNA, the CDR3 is TGTGCCAGCAGTACCCATCACGAGGAGGGGATCTATGGCTACACCTTC.

This clonotype was observed a handful of times. The V gene is TRBV20-1, the J gene TRBJ1-1; no firm D call. Between the trimmed V and J ends, which lost 8 bases and 2 bases, there was a span of 15 bases. CDR1 and CDR2 (germline): DFQATT, SNEGSKA (reference sequence). CDR3 length equals 13 residues. The CDR3 sequence: CSPKTGGNTEAFF. The CDR3 DNA sequence: TGCAGTCCCAAAACCGGCGGAAACACTGAAGCTTTCTTT.

This rearrangement joins TRBV20-1 to TRBJ2-7, with D unresolved. The CDR3 consists of 17 residues. Between the trimmed V and J ends, which lost 2 bases and 2 bases, there was a span of 22 bases. The germline V gene encodes CDR1 DFQATT and CDR2 SNEGSKA (reference sequence). CDR3 bases: TGCAGTGCTAGATCGTCAGATAGACCCCTCTGTGCCTACGAGCAGTACTTC. Amino acids: CSARSSDRPLCAYEQYF.

This clonotype was seen at least ten times. As DNA, the CDR3 is TGCGCCAGCAGCTACAGGGTAGAAAACAATGAGCAGTTCTTC. It translates to CASSYRVENNEQFF. The V call is TRBV5-1, the J call TRBJ2-1; TRBD1 might be the D (6 bases). Trimming removed 3 bases from V and 5 bases from J, with 12 bases in between. The CDR3 is made up of 14 amino acids. From germline, CDR1 is SGHRS and CDR2 YFSETQ. The whole variable domain, remainder taken from reference TRBV5-1 and TRBJ2-1, is KAGVTQTPRYLIKTRGQQVTLSCSPISGHRSVSWYQQTPGQGLQFLFEYFSETQRNKGNFPGRFSGRQFSNSRSEMNVSTLELGDSALYLCASSYRVENNEQFFGPGTRLTVL.

The count of this clonotype is one. Relative to the germline gene, one junction end is altered; a read error may explain this. The chain joins TRBV9 to TRBJ2-7; D is unresolved. Per germline, CDR1 SGDLS and CDR2 YYNGEE. CDR3 length: 12 amino acids. CDR3 DNA sequence: TGTGCCAGCAACGTAAATTCCTACGAGCAGTACTTC. Its protein is CASNVNSYEQYF.

In its sample, this clonotype was seen a few times. The rearrangement links TRBV5-1 to TRBJ1-2; D remains unclear. Germline-derived CDR1 and CDR2 are SGHRS and YFSETQ. V was pared by 0 bases and J by 0 bases, with 9 bases between. CDR3 length: 15 amino acids. CDR3 amino acids: CASSLGMLANYGYTF. CDR3 DNA: TGCGCCAGCAGCTTGGGCATGTTGGCTAACTATGGCTACACCTTC.

This clonotype was detected a few times. The chain combines TRBV20-1 with TRBJ1-1; D not certain. CDR1 is DFQATT and CDR2 is SNEGSKA in the germline V gene (reference sequence). The V end lost 2 bases, the J end lost 6 bases, and 19 bases lay between the germline ends. The CDR3 loop spans 15 amino acids. Here the CDR3 DNA reads TGCAGTGCTAGAATGTTGAGAGTGCTGCGGGCTGAAGCTTTCTTT. It translates to CSARMLRVLRAEAFF.

Of note for this clonotype: This may be a read error, as it is one base from a much larger clone. The chain recombines TRBV5-5 with TRBJ2-5, with D perhaps matching TRBD2 (5 bases). Matching the DNA end better, TRBJ2-7 makes the J call doubtful. The CDR3 is 13 amino acids. The germline CDR1 and CDR2 sequences are SGHKS and YYEKEE (reference sequence). DNA of the CDR3: TGTGCCAGCCACGCAGCGGATACCTGCGAGCAGTACTTC. It yields the protein CASHAADTCEQYF.

This rearrangement joins TRBV11-2 to TRBJ2-3; weak D call: TRBD2 (6 bases). From germline, CDR1 is SGHAT and CDR2 FQNNGV. The CDR3 has 16 residues. Trimming removed 5 bases at V and 3 bases at J, with 18 bases between. Written as DNA, the CDR3 is TGTGCCAGCAGCGCCGGGGGAGGATTTATGACAGATACGCAGTATTTT. Translation: CASSAGGGFMTDTQYF. Full variable domain (rest looked up from reference TRBV11-2 and TRBJ2-3): EAGVAQSPRYKIIEKRQSVAFWCNPISGHATLYWYQQILGQGPKLLIQFQNNGVVDDSQLPKDRFSAERLKGVDSTLKIQPAKLEDSAVYLCASSAGGGFMTDTQYFGPGTRLTVL.

The chain uses TRBV12-5 and TRBJ2-7; 10 bases agree with TRBD2. The germline gives CDR1 LGHNT, CDR2 FRNRAP. The V and J ends lost 6 bases and 4 bases, in that order; junction bases with no gene match: 3. This CDR3 is 13 amino acids long. The CDR3 DNA follows: TGTGCTAGTGGGAGCGGGGGGGTATACGAGCAGTACTTC. It yields the protein CASGSGGVYEQYF.

The chain uses TRBV5-1 and TRBJ2-2; TRBD1 agrees at 7 bases. This CDR3 is 17 amino acids long. Germline V gene sequence: CDR1 SGHRS, CDR2 YFSETQ. With V trimmed by 3 bases and J by 4 bases, 12 bases remained unmatched. This CDR3 is CASSSRTGAQTTGELFF. The CDR3 DNA is TGCGCCAGCAGCTCGAGGACAGGTGCCCAGACCACCGGGGAGCTGTTTTTT.